A selection of T cell receptor beta chains follows, all from one sample in a study of OX40 agonist ivuxolimab in advanced cancers. Some clones are missing from TCRdb's copy, which holds only in-frame ones; the method was immunoSEQ multiplex PCR. This table has about 94,000 clones, approximately 94% appearing once. This specimen consisted of CD4+ or CD8+ T cells sorted from blood, obtained in a trial of the OX40 agonist ivuxolimab. All receptors come from an adult with an advanced solid tumor such as melanoma, head and neck, liver or kidney cancer. CDR3s include the opening cysteine and the closing phenylalanine or tryptophan.

>TRBJ2-7|TRBV18
CASSPVRQGAYEQYF
>TRBJ2-5|TRBV27
CASSFKPRQETQYF
>TRBJ2-5|TRBV25-1
CASSESAGVETQYF
>TRBJ2-6|TRBV25-1
CASSDGATSGANVLTF
>TRBJ2-7|TRBV28
CASSPGGGFSYEQYF
>TRBJ1-6|TRBV5-1
CASSFGQGYNSPLHF
>TRBJ1-3|TRBV7-2
CASSHSSGNTIYF
>TRBJ2-7|TRBV4-1
CASRHHRDGTYEQYF
>TRBJ1-1|TRBV29-1
CSVGTGRTEAFF
>TRBJ2-3|TRBV29-1
CSGTVAVDTQYF
>TRBJ2-2|TRBV4-3
CASSHPGRGVNTGELFF
>TRBJ1-5|TRBV7-8
CASSSSRDNQPQHF
>TRBJ1-5|TRBV28
CASLNGATLGNQPQHF
>TRBJ2-1|TRBV27
CASSVRYPPGQGIPEQFF
>TRBJ1-1|TRBV5-1
CASSLYQNTEAFF
>TRBJ2-3|TRBV7-2
CASSLVSSLSTDTQYF
>TRBJ1-5|TRBV28
CASGKFQPQHF
>TRBJ2-7|TRBV2
CASSGDRGSYEQYF
>TRBJ2-1|TRBV7-6
CASSRPSGRSNEQFF
>TRBJ1-1|TRBV29-1
CSVEGTVNTEAFF
>TRBJ1-4|TRBV28
CASTLSGTANEKLFF
>TRBJ2-5|TRBV5-1
CASSLQGQEQETQYF
>TRBJ2-5|TRBV9
CASSVAPGTGETQYF